This T cell receptor (beta chain) comes out of a study of shared clonotypes between healthy human individuals (dated by TCRdb to about 2020). The study in broad terms: A couple of women and three men aged 18 to 49 years were included in the cohort. For each donor, CD4 naive and CD4 memory were each run on three plates, CD8 naive on two plates, and CD8 memory on one plate. To increase sequencing depth and limit assay-specific biases, different laboratories used diverse techniques to prepare libraries and sequence TCR repertoires. Leukapheresis yielded between about 0.94 and 10 billion PBMCs per donor. To estimate repertoire size and how much clonotype sharing occurs between individuals, the study deeply sequenced the blood TCR repertoires of roughly 5 healthy adults. General conclusions and limits of the study: Incomplete sequencing was indicated by rarefaction of sorted-subset datasets, despite the large sequencing depth. Based on pairwise subsampling, the degree of clonotype sharing among donors was expected to be affected by sequencing depth. Sampling was restricted to blood, and TCR repertoires in tissue are likely to differ from TCR repertoires in blood. Larger estimated clonotype richness was generally found for naive subsets than for memory subsets. The small number of donors limited the genetic and exposure-history diversity represented. Higher generation probabilities were observed for clonotypes shared by all four sorted-subset donors than for non-shared clonotypes. Across a few donors, around 5.4% of naive CD4, approximately 4% of naive CD8, 2.3% of memory CD4, and around 0.4% of memory CD8 clonotypes were shared.

Using the deep immunoSEQ assay, multiplex PCR amplified TCR CDR3 regions from genomic DNA. Genomic DNA extracted from each cell subset was distributed evenly over all wells of several immunoSEQ 96-well plates, and each plate served as one replicate. For sorted subsets, each replicate PCR was loaded with 200 ng genomic DNA, equivalent to about 30,000 T cell genomes. The purified libraries were quantified using a Qubit 3.0 fluorometer, sized with a Bioanalyzer 2100, and then quantified again using the KAPA Library Quantification kit. Each immunoSEQ 96-well plate was sequenced on its own single-read 150-cycle Illumina NextSeq 550 flow cell. Under the source paper's analysis protocol: The immunoSEQ output contained only junctional sequences without quality scores, so filtering could not match that applied to full-length reads. To assign V/J genes and CDR3, sequences were annotated against IMGT germline references using PyIR, a Python wrapper for IgBLAST v1.9. Reads with weak V/J assignments (E-value above 1e-6), missing CDR3, stop codons, out-of-frame junctions, or ambiguous translated residues were removed. V3J clonotypes were defined by identical inferred V gene, J gene, and CDR3 amino acid sequence. Percentage overlap between repertoires was calculated by dividing the number of shared unique clonotypes by the size of the smaller repertoire. Three approaches were used to assess repertoire richness: RTK rarefaction, the Chao1 estimator, and Recon v2.1 estimates of unobserved clonotypes. Generation probabilities were computed with OLGA for all TCRbeta clonotypes obtained by the gDNA method from several donors. Imported from immuneACCESS, the table was reduced by TCRdb to in-frame sequences with V and J called. These copies leave out some clones; in studies compared against another copy, an unresolved V gene accounts for under half, and the cause of the remainder is not known. V and J calls and clone size follow that table, whereas D and trimming were derived from the DNA. The sample profile shows more than 2 million clones; 85% to 95% of them were found once. The biggest ten clones account for approximately 1.7% of the sample.

CD8 naive samples were obtained by positive selection for CCR7 among CD45RO-negative cells, yielding a CD45RA+CCR7+ population from which TemRA cells were excluded. Donors were healthy HIV-negative adults with no recently reported acute infections or vaccinations. All donors were Caucasian adults living in Nashville, Tennessee, USA. Blood was obtained by leukapheresis, after which PBMCs were separated by Ficoll-Histopaque density gradient centrifugation and cryopreserved in liquid nitrogen vapor phase. Analytical flow cytometry was used to check the purity and quantity of each magnetically sorted T cell population. Genomic DNA was isolated from every sorted fraction and measured by UV absorbance on a Nanodrop 2000c. Concerning this clone: Its binding antigen is unknown. The input lacks base qualities; no much larger clone sits a single base away.

The junction carries 18 bases between V and J, which are trimmed by 8 bases and 5 bases respectively. Sequences MDHEN (CDR1) and SYDVKM (CDR2) are obtained from the germline V gene. The CDR3 covers 14 residues, taking in both the cysteine and the phenylalanine. The only DNA kept is the CDR3, 42 bases in frame from the first base. Sequenced material: naive CD8+ T cells from PBMCs. Per the publication, the cell subset or site label means: CD45RA+CCR7+. The TCR comes from a young man in good health. Some clones in this sample may be carry-over from other donors' samples. The sequence links TRBV28 to TRBJ2-5, and perhaps TRBD2 as D gene, on 5 matching bases. CDR3 reads: CASGPRLASETQYF. The nucleotides are TGTGCCAGCGGTCCACGGCTAGCCTCTGAGACCCAGTACTTC.